This entry concerns a single TCR beta chain. Use of 60 Vbeta and 13 Jbeta primers characterized the PCR. The protocol was immunoSEQ multiplex PCR, while the TCRdb copy is restricted to in-frame clones and leaves out a portion. The sample yields roughly 140,000 clones, roughly three quarters seen once. The sample belongs to a study of cytomegalovirus exposure and HLA in healthy donors. The germline V and J ends were trimmed by 0 bases and 1 base, with 25 bases remaining between them. From germline, CDR1 is GTSNPN and CDR2 SVGIG (reference sequence). The CDR3 runs 19 residues. The sequence was obtained from a female donor in good health and CMV-seronegative. The V gene is TRBV30, the J gene TRBJ2-7, with D perhaps TRBD1 (7 bases). Sequences were obtained from PBMCs. Written as DNA, the CDR3 is TGTGCCTGGAGTGTACGGAGGGGAGGTGGAAACAGGGGTTCCTACGAGCAGTACTTC. Translation gives CAWSVRRGGGNRGSYEQYF.